This TCR beta chain was identified in a study of cytomegalovirus exposure and HLA in healthy donors. The CDR3 is 13 residues long. V dropped 0 bases and J dropped 3 bases, with 6 bases sitting between them. Germline V gene data show CDR1 as MNHEY and CDR2 as SVGAGI. The PCR made use of 60 Vbeta and 13 Jbeta primers. The repertoire was sequenced with immunoSEQ multiplex PCR; TCRdb's copy has only in-frame clones and lacks some. The sample records fewer than 200,000 clones, over 70% being singletons. The sample comprised PBMCs. This TCR came from a man aged 40-55 years in good health and CMV-seronegative. V is TRBV6-5 and J is TRBJ2-7, with D unresolved. The CDR3 DNA is TGTGCCAGCAGTTACTCCCAGGTCTACGAGCAGTACTTC. Translating it yields CASSYSQVYEQYF.